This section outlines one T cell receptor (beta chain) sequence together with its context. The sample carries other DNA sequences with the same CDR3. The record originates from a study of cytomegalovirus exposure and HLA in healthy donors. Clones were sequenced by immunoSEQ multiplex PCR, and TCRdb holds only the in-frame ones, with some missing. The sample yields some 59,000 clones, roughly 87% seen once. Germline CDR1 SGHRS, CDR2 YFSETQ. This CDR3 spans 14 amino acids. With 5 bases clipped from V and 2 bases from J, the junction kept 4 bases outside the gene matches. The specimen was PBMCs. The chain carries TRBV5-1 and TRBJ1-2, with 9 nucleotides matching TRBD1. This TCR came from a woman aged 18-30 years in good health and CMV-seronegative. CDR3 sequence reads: CASSPDRGNYGYTF. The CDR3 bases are TGCGCCAGCAGTCCTGACAGGGGGAACTATGGCTACACCTTC.